Listed below are T cell receptor beta chains from one sample, sequenced in a study of follicular helper T cells after annual influenza vaccination. The assay was immunoSEQ multiplex PCR, and TCRdb's table has in-frame clones only and misses some. This table has 5,500 to 6,500 clones, over 75% appearing once. This sample comprised CXCR5+ CD38- circulating T follicular helper cells from blood, obtained on the day of influenza vaccination. The receptors come from an adult who received the influenza vaccine. CDR3s include the opening cysteine and the closing phenylalanine or tryptophan. A D gene is named only where the DNA matches it firmly. Size tells how often a clone was seen (once, few, many) or the class of an expanded clone, and some rows leave it out.

TRBV7-3	-	TRBD2	TRBJ2-3	TGTGCCAGCAGCTTAGGACTAGCCACAGATACGCAGTATTTT	CASSLGLATDTQYF
TRBV5-1	-	TRBD1	TRBJ2-7	TGCGCCAGCAGCTTAGGGGACAGGGTCTACGAGCAGTACTTC	CASSLGDRVYEQYF
TRBV5-6	-	TRBD2	TRBJ2-1	TGTGCCAGCGCCCGTGGACTAGCGTTAAACTACAATGAGCAGTTCTTC	CASARGLALNYNEQFF
TRBV7-8	-	-	TRBJ1-5	TGTGCCAGCAGCCAAGCAAGTACAAGGTCCCGAAATCAGCCCCAGCATTTT	CASSQASTRSRNQPQHF
TRBV6-6	-	-	TRBJ2-7	TGTGCCAGTTTTGAGGGTTTATGGTACGAGCAGTACTTC	CASFEGLWYEQYF
TRBV7-6	-	-	TRBJ2-1	TGTGCCAGCAGCTCCCTCCGGGACGGGGATGAGCAGTTCTTC	CASSSLRDGDEQFF
TRBV7-9	-	TRBD1	TRBJ2-7	TGTGCCAGCAGCCCCCGGGACAGGGTCTACGAGCAGTACTTC	CASSPRDRVYEQYF
TRBV28	-	-	TRBJ2-3	TGTGCCAGCAGTTTTGGGGCCTTCCCTACAGATACGCAGTATTTT	CASSFGAFPTDTQYF
TRBV19	few	-	TRBJ2-2	TGTGCCAGTAGTAGGTCCGGGAGCTCCGGGGAGCTGTTTTTT	CASSRSGSSGELFF
TRBV5-1	-	-	TRBJ1-1	TGCGCCAGCAGCTCAACAGCAAACACTGAAGCTTTCTTT	CASSSTANTEAFF
TRBV28	-	-	TRBJ2-3	TGTGCCATCACCTCAGGAGGGTACGGACAGGGCACAGATACGCAGTATTTT	CAITSGGYGQGTDTQYF
TRBV27	-	TRBD1	TRBJ2-2	TGTGCCAGCAGCATAAAAGGGGGCGCGGTGAACACCGGGGAGCTGTTTTTT	CASSIKGGAVNTGELFF
TRBV14	once	-	TRBJ1-3	TGTGCCAGCAGCCTGGATCTGGGAGGAAACACCATATATTTT	CASSLDLGGNTIYF
TRBV30	-	-	TRBJ1-5	TGTGCCTGGACAAGGGGGTCAGGACCCCAGCATTTT	CAWTRGSGPQHF
TRBV19	-	TRBD1	TRBJ2-7	TGTGCCAGTAGTCCGGGGACAGGTGAGCAGTACTTC	CASSPGTGEQYF
TRBV28	-	-	TRBJ2-5	TGTGCCAGCAGTTTTTCATCTGGGTTCGGAGAGACCCAGTACTTC	CASSFSSGFGETQYF
TRBV5-1	-	-	TRBJ1-1	TGCGCCAGCAGCCCGGAGGGGACCTGGGGGTTTAACACTGAAGCTTTCTTT	CASSPEGTWGFNTEAFF
TRBV4-3	-	TRBD2	TRBJ2-1	TGCGCCAGCAGCCAAAGGGCAGGGACTAGCGGGAGCAATGAGCAGTTCTTC	CASSQRAGTSGSNEQFF
TRBV14	few	-	TRBJ2-5	TGTGCCAGCAGCCAAGCCGGTGGACAAGAGACCCAGTACTTC	CASSQAGGQETQYF
TRBV11-2	-	TRBD1	TRBJ2-7	TGTGCCAGCAGCTTCACGGACAGGCCGACCTACGAGCAGTACTTC	CASSFTDRPTYEQYF
TRBV5-6	-	-	TRBJ1-4	TGTGCCAGCAGCTTTGGTACAGGGCTCGAAAATGAAAAACTGTTTTTT	CASSFGTGLENEKLFF
TRBV19	once	-	TRBJ1-4	TGTGCCAGTAGTATGGGCAGGCCAGCAACTAATGAAAAACTGTTTTTT	CASSMGRPATNEKLFF
TRBV5-1	-	TRBD2	TRBJ2-2	TGCGCCAGCAGCCGGGGGGATGACCGCGGGGAGCTGTTTTTT	CASSRGDDRGELFF
TRBV19	few	-	TRBJ1-5	TGTGCTGCGAAGGGGCGAGATAGCAATCAGCCCCAGCATTTT	CAAKGRDSNQPQHF
TRBV7-2	-	TRBD1	TRBJ1-2	TGTGCCAGCAGCCCCCGGGACAGGGGAAACTATGGCTACACCTTC	CASSPRDRGNYGYTF
TRBV28	-	-	TRBJ1-2	TGTGCCAGCAGTGACCCCGGCTACACCTTC	CASSDPGYTF